These T cell receptor beta chains were read from a single sample in a study of blood T cell repertoires in COVID-19. Assay: immunoSEQ multiplex PCR; the TCRdb copy retains only in-frame clones and omits some. Of 200,000 to 250,000 clones listed, approximately 80% are singletons. Sequencing was carried out using PBMCs or T cells enriched from blood (not recorded which). The source is a man aged 60-69 years who had recovered from COVID-19. The CDR3 runs from the conserved cysteine through the conserved F or W. A D gene is named only where the DNA matches it firmly. Clone size appears in some rows only: once, few, many, or a class for an expanded clone.

cdr3_aa cdr3_nt j_call clone_size v_call d_call
CAWSVAGGKQPQHF TGTGCCTGGAGTGTAGCAGGGGGGAAACAGCCCCAGCATTTT TRBJ1-5 . TRBV30 TRBD1
CASSLSGANPYNSPLHF TGCGCCAGCAGCTTGTCTGGGGCCAACCCCTATAATTCACCCCTCCACTTT TRBJ1-6 few TRBV5-1 .
CASSQEDQGSSGANVLTF TGTGCCAGCAGCCAAGAAGATCAGGGGTCCTCTGGGGCCAACGTCCTGACTTTC TRBJ2-6 . TRBV3-1/TRBV3-2 .
CASSHLGGPETQYF TGCGCCAGCAGCCACCTCGGTGGTCCAGAGACCCAGTACTTC TRBJ2-5 . TRBV4-3 .
CASSVGRQGNQETQYF TGTGCCAGCAGCGTGGGGAGACAGGGCAACCAAGAGACCCAGTACTTC TRBJ2-5 . TRBV11-3 TRBD1
CATWDRVGGYTF TGTGCCACCTGGGACAGGGTGGGTGGCTACACCTTC TRBJ1-2 . TRBV24-1 TRBD1
CAITSGYNEQFF TGTGCCATCACTAGCGGATACAATGAGCAGTTCTTC TRBJ2-1 . TRBV2 TRBD2
CASSLDGTGVGETQYF TGTGCCAGCAGCTTAGATGGGACAGGAGTGGGGGAGACCCAGTACTTC TRBJ2-5 . TRBV11-3 TRBD1
CASSQVYGGAGDTQYF TGCGCCAGCAGCCAAGTCTATGGGGGGGCCGGAGATACGCAGTATTTT TRBJ2-3 . TRBV4-3 .
CASSSQGSKNIQYF TGCGCCAGCAGCTCACAGGGAAGCAAAAACATTCAGTACTTC TRBJ2-4 . TRBV5-1 .
CASSYDRGGDTQYF TGTGCCAGCAGTTACGACAGGGGTGGCGATACGCAGTATTTT TRBJ2-3 . TRBV6-2/TRBV6-3 TRBD1
CASSTPGQGAWGYTF TGTGCCAGCAGTACTCCGGGACAGGGGGCATGGGGCTACACCTTC TRBJ1-2 . TRBV28 TRBD1
CASSPRAEYEQYF TGTGCCAGCTCACCACGGGCAGAATACGAGCAGTACTTC TRBJ2-7 . TRBV18 .
CASSYVGQGTSPLHF TGTGCCAGCAGTTACGTGGGACAGGGGACTTCACCCCTCCACTTT TRBJ1-6 . TRBV6-2/TRBV6-3 TRBD1
CASSWGEVETQYF TGTGCCAGCAGCTGGGGGGAGGTAGAGACCCAGTACTTC TRBJ2-5 . TRBV7-2 .
CASSPTGYLAKNIQYF TGTGCCAGCAGTCCTACAGGCTATTTAGCCAAAAACATTCAGTACTTC TRBJ2-4 . TRBV14 .
CASSFDRDTEAFF TGTGCCAGCAGTTTCGACAGAGACACTGAAGCTTTCTTT TRBJ1-1 few TRBV12-3/TRBV12-4 .
CASRNLRGGEQFF TGTGCCAGCAGGAATTTGAGGGGGGGTGAGCAGTTCTTC TRBJ2-1 . TRBV2 .
CASGQGSYEQYF TGTGCCAGCGGACAGGGCTCCTACGAGCAGTACTTC TRBJ2-7 . TRBV21-1 .
CASSLAGTGAYGYTF TGCGCCAGCAGCTTGGCCGGGACAGGAGCCTATGGCTACACCTTC TRBJ1-2 . TRBV5-1 TRBD1
CASSVTGNEQYF TGTGCCAGCAGCGTAACAGGAAACGAGCAGTACTTC TRBJ2-7 . TRBV9 .
CASGLDSWGSDSGANVLTF TGTGCTAGTGGTTTGGACTCCTGGGGCAGCGACTCTGGGGCCAACGTCCTGACTTTC TRBJ2-6 . TRBV12-5 .
CASSQSPGDPYEQYF TGTGCCAGCAGCCAATCCCCAGGGGACCCCTACGAGCAGTACTTC TRBJ2-7 . TRBV3-1/TRBV3-2 .
CASSQEQGAGEKLFF TGCGCCAGCAGCCAAGAACAGGGGGCTGGGGAAAAACTGTTTTTT TRBJ1-4 . TRBV4-1 TRBD1
CAISGTSGAGNEQFF TGTGCCATCAGTGGGACTAGCGGCGCGGGGAATGAGCAGTTCTTC TRBJ2-1 . TRBV10-3 TRBD2
CASTRQGSVQHF TGTGCCAGTACCAGACAGGGGTCGGTCCAGCATTTT TRBJ1-5 . TRBV19 TRBD1
CARDRGGYTF TGTGCCAGGGACAGGGGTGGCTACACCTTC TRBJ1-2 few TRBV21-1 .
CASSERQGPYEQYF TGCGCCAGCAGCGAAAGACAGGGCCCCTACGAGCAGTACTTC TRBJ2-7 . TRBV5-1 TRBD1
CASSEYRGYGYTF TGTGCCAGCAGCGAGTACAGGGGGTATGGCTACACCTTC TRBJ1-2 . TRBV7-2 TRBD1
CASSVGQENQPQHF TGTGCCAGCAGCGTGGGACAGGAGAATCAGCCCCAGCATTTT TRBJ1-5 . TRBV9 TRBD1
CASSEPGRDIQYF TGTGCCAGCAGTGAGCCCGGGAGAGACATTCAGTACTTC TRBJ2-4 . TRBV25-1 .
CASSQGLAGNTDTQYF TGCGCCAGCAGCCAGGGACTAGCGGGAAACACAGATACGCAGTATTTT TRBJ2-3 . TRBV5-1 TRBD2
CAINPRGGTEAFF TGTGCCATCAACCCCCGAGGGGGCACTGAAGCTTTCTTT TRBJ1-1 . TRBV10-3 .
CASTTGLTGNNQPQHF TGTGCCAGCACGACAGGCCTAACAGGGAACAATCAGCCCCAGCATTTT TRBJ1-5 . TRBV3-1/TRBV3-2 .
CASSQNTASNQPQHF TGTGCCAGCAGCCAAAACACAGCTAGCAATCAGCCCCAGCATTTT TRBJ1-5 . TRBV3-1/TRBV3-2 .
CASSYSHSQETQYF TGTGCCAGCAGTTACTCCCACAGCCAAGAGACCCAGTACTTC TRBJ2-5 . TRBV6-2/TRBV6-3 .
CASSPGRVYNEQFF TGTGCCAGCAGCCCGGGGAGGGTTTACAATGAGCAGTTCTTC TRBJ2-1 . TRBV7-2 TRBD2
CASGTENNEQFF TGTGCCAGCGGGACAGAGAACAATGAGCAGTTCTTC TRBJ2-1 once TRBV11-3 TRBD1
CASSSAGNTIYF TGTGCCAGTAGTTCAGCTGGAAACACCATATATTTT TRBJ1-3 . TRBV19 .
CASSTDRGPTTNEKLFF TGTGCCAGTAGTACGGACAGGGGACCCACAACTAATGAAAAACTGTTTTTT TRBJ1-4 . TRBV19 TRBD1
CASSLAEAETQYF TGTGCTAGCAGCTTAGCGGAGGCGGAGACCCAGTACTTC TRBJ2-5 . TRBV7-7 .
CAWAGQHYGYTF TGTGCCTGGGCAGGGCAGCACTATGGCTACACCTTC TRBJ1-2 once TRBV30 .
CASRRQGQGEQFF TGTGCCAGCAGAAGACAGGGGCAAGGTGAGCAGTTCTTC TRBJ2-1 . TRBV12-3/TRBV12-4 TRBD1
CASSRKSSGDRYEQYF TGTGCCAGCTCCCGAAAGAGTTCAGGGGATAGGTACGAGCAGTACTTC TRBJ2-7 . TRBV18 .
CASSRSGTNEKLFF TGTGCCAGCAGCCGCTCCGGGACTAATGAAAAACTGTTTTTT TRBJ1-4 . TRBV6-5 .
CASSPSRTGGNTEAFF TGCGCCAGCAGCCCCTCGCGGACAGGGGGGAACACTGAAGCTTTCTTT TRBJ1-1 . TRBV5-1 TRBD1
CASSQTNRGPREKLFF TGTGCCAGCAGCCAAACCAACAGGGGACCCAGGGAGAAACTGTTTTTT TRBJ1-4 few TRBV11-3 TRBD1
CAISMAGEQETQYF TGTGCCATATCTATGGCGGGGGAGCAAGAGACCCAGTACTTC TRBJ2-5 . TRBV2 TRBD2
CASAVYSYNEQFF TGTGCCAGCGCGGTCTACTCCTACAATGAGCAGTTCTTC TRBJ2-1 . TRBV2 .
CASSMAGTMDYGYTF TGTGCCAGCTCAATGGCCGGGACTATGGATTATGGCTACACCTTC TRBJ1-2 . TRBV18 .
CASSSSTDTQYF TGTGCCAGCAGCTCTAGCACAGATACGCAGTATTTT TRBJ2-3 . TRBV2 .
CASGGSPGQGGRKLFF TGTGCCAGCGGGGGATCCCCGGGACAGGGTGGGAGAAAACTGTTTTTT TRBJ1-4 . TRBV2 TRBD1
CASSIRTGGANNSPLHF TGTGCCAGTAGTATCCGGACAGGGGGCGCGAATAATTCACCCCTCCACTTT TRBJ1-6 . TRBV19 TRBD1
CASSPGTGVGANVLTF TGTGCCAGCTCACCCGGGACAGGGGTTGGGGCCAACGTCCTGACTTTC TRBJ2-6 . TRBV18 TRBD1
CASSSGGRQPQHF TGTGCCAGCAGTAGCGGGGGGCGGCAGCCCCAGCATTTT TRBJ1-5 . TRBV6-5 .
CASSNTGTGSNQPQHF TGTGCCAGCAGTAACACCGGGACAGGCAGCAATCAGCCCCAGCATTTT TRBJ1-5 . TRBV6-6 TRBD1
CASSYGTTYSNQPQHF TGTGCCAGCAGTTATGGGACAACGTATAGCAATCAGCCCCAGCATTTT TRBJ1-5 . TRBV6-5 .
CASQGTDTQYF TGTGCCAGCCAGGGAACAGATACGCAGTATTTT TRBJ2-3 . TRBV2 .
CASSQDLAAGRSGYTF TGTGCCAGCAGCCAAGATCTGGCGGCAGGGCGGAGTGGCTACACCTTC TRBJ1-2 . TRBV4-2 .
CASSAPLTGRYGYTF TGTGCCAGCAGCGCCCCCCTGACAGGGAGATATGGCTACACCTTC TRBJ1-2 . TRBV7-9 TRBD1